The clone carrying this T cell receptor beta chain showed up many times. The V end lost 0 bases, the J end lost 8 bases, and 17 bases lay between the germline ends. The CDR3 contains 16 residues. The germline V gene has CDR1 LNHNV and CDR2 YYDKDF (reference sequence). This record belongs to a study of T cells in Graves' hyperthyroidism and ophthalmopathy. Amplified TCR beta CDR3 regions came from RNA transcripts. HTBI primers were the set used in a first-round RT-PCR of the TCR CDR3. TCRdb re-called the multiplex PCR reads through MiXCR, storing one row per CDR3 protein. Of approximately 600,000 distinct CDR3 sequences in the sample, roughly 15% were seen once.

This TCR was recovered from a woman between 40 and 50 years old with Graves' ophthalmopathy. The material sequenced was blood. The rearrangement links TRBV15 to TRBJ1-5; D is possibly TRBD1 (6 bases). CDR3: CATSRESEWGREPQHF. The DNA of the CDR3 is TGTGCCACCAGCAGAGAATCTGAGTGGGGGCGGGAGCCCCAGCATTTT.